This T cell receptor (beta chain) was sequenced during a study of blood T cell repertoires in COVID-19. Overall study context: The study drew acute and convalescent COVID-19 samples from the United States, Italy and Spain. From T cells, B-cell-depleted T cells, or PBMCs came the material, which was cDNA or gDNA.

The V gene lost 0 bases and the J gene lost 7 bases, with 5 bases spanning the gap. Germline V lookup: CDR1 SGHRS, CDR2 YFSETQ. CDR3 length: 11 amino acids. In the source study's methods: Amplifying reference gene primers gave estimates of nucleated cell counts. TCRdb keeps only in-frame clones here, not all; method: immunoSEQ multiplex PCR. V and J calls and clone size are copied from that table; D and trimming were computed from the DNA. The sample includes more than 250,000 clones, around 90% seen only once; the top ten take 1%. The receptor was isolated from a man in his fifties or sixties with active or convalescent COVID-19. This chain links TRBV5-1 with TRBJ2-7, with a possible D match to TRBD2 (5 bases). Sequencing was carried out using peripheral blood. CDR3 in amino acids: CASSLAGEQYF. CDR3 bases: TGCGCCAGCAGCTTGGCGGGAGAGCAGTACTTC. The entire variable domain, with the rest obtained from reference TRBV5-1 and TRBJ2-7, is as follows: KAGVTQTPRYLIKTRGQQVTLSCSPISGHRSVSWYQQTPGQGLQFLFEYFSETQRNKGNFPGRFSGRQFSNSRSEMNVSTLELGDSALYLCASSLAGEQYFGPGTRLTVT.